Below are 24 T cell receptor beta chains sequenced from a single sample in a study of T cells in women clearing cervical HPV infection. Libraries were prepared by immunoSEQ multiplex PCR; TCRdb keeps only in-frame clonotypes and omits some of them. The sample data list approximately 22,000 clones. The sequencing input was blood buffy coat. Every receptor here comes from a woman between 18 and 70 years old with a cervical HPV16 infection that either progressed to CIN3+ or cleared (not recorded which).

This CDR3 reads CSARTRTGITHNEQFF. CDR3 DNA, as far as it was read: TGCAGTGCTAGAACCCGGACAGGGATCACCCACAATGAG. The V call is TRBV20-1, the J call TRBJ2-1, with TRBD1 identical over 8 bases. The read stops 3 residues short of the end of the CDR3; the missing end is completed from the germline J gene. Germline CDR1 reads DFQATT; CDR2 reads SNEGSKA (reference sequence). This CDR3 has 16 amino acids. V lost 2 bases, J lost 5 bases, and 11 bases stayed unmatched.

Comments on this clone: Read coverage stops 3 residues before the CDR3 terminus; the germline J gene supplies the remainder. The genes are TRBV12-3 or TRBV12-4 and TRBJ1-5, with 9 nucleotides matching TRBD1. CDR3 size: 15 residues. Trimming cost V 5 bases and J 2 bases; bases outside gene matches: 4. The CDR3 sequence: CASSPGQGRNQPQHF. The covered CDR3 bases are TGTGCCAGCAGTCCGGGACAGGGACGCAATCAGCCC.

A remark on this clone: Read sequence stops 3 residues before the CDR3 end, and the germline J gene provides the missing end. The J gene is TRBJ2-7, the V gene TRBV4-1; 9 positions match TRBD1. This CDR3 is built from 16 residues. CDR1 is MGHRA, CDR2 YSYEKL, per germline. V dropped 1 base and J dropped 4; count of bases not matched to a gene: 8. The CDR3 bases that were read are TGCGCCAGCAGCCAAGTCAACAGGGGGCCCCCATACGAG. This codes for CASSQVNRGPPYE. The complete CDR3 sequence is CASSQVNRGPPYEQYF.

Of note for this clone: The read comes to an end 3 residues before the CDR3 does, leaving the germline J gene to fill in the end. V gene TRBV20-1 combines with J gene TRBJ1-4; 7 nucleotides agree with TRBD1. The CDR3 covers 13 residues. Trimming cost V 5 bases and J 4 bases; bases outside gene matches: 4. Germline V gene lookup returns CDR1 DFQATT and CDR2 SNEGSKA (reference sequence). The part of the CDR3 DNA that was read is TGCAGTGCTTCAGGGGGGATTAATGAAAAA. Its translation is CSASGGINEK. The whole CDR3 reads CSASGGINEKLFF.

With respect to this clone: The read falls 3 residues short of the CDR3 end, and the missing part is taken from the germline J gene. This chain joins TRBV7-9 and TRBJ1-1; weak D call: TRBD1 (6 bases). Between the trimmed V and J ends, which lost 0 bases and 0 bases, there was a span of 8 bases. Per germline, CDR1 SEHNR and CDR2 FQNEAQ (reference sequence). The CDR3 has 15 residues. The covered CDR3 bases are TGTGCCAGCAGCTTAGCGACAGGCATGAACACTGAA. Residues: CASSLATGMNTE. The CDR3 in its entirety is CASSLATGMNTEAFF.

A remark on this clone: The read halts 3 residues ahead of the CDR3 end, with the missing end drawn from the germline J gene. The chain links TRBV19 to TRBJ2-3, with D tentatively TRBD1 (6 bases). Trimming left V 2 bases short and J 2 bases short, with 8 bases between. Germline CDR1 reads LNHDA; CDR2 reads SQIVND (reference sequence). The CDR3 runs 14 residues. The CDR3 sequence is CASSINRVTDTQYF. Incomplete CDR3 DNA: TGTGCCAGTAGTATAAACAGGGTCACAGATACG.

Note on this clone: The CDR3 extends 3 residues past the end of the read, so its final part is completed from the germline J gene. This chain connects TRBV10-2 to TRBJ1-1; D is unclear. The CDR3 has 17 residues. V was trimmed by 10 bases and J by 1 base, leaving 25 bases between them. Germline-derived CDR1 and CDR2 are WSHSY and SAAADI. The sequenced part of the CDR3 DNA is TGCGCCACCGGGCGGTTCGGACTCACACCGGGGAACACTGAA. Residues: CATGRFGLTPGNTE. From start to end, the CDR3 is CATGRFGLTPGNTEAFF.

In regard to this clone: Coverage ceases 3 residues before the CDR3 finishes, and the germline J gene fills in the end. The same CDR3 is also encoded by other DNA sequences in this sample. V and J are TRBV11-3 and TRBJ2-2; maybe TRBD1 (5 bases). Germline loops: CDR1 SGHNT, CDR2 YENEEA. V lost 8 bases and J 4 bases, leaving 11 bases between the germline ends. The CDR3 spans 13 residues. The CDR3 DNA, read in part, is TGTGCCAGCCAGGGTAGTGGCACCGGGGAG. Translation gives CASQGSGTGE. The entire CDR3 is CASQGSGTGELFF.

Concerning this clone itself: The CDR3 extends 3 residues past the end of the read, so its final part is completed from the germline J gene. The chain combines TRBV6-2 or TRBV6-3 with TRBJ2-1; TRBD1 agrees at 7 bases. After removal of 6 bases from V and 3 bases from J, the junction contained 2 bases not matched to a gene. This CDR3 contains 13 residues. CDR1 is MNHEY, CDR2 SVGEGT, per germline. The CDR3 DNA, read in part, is TGTGCCAGCAGGGACAGGTTCTACAATGAG. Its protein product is CASRDRFYNE. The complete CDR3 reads CASRDRFYNEQFF.

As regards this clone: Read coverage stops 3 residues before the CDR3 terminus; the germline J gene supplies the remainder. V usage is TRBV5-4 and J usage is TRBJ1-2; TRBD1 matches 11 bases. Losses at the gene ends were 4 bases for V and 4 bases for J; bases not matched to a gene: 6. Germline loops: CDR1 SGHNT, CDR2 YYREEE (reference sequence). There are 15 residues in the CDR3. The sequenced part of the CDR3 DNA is TGTGCCAGCAGCATCCGGACAGGGGGCTTCTATGGC. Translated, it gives CASSIRTGGFYG. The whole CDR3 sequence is CASSIRTGGFYGYTF.

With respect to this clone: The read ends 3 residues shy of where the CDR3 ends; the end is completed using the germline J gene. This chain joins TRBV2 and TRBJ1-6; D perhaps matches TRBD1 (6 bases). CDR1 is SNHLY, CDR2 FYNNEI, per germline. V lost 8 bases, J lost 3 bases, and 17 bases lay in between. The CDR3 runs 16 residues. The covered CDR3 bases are TGTGCCAGCGGTAACCCGGGACAAGGCTATAATTCACCC. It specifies CASGNPGQGYNSP. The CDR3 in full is CASGNPGQGYNSPLHF.

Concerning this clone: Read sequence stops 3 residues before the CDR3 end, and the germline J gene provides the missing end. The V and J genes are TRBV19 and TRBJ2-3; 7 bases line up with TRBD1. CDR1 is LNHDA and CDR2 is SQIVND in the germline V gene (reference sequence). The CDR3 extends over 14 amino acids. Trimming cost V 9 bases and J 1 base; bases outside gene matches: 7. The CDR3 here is CASRTGLGTDTQYF. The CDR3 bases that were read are TGTGCCAGCAGGACAGGCTTGGGCACAGATACG.

The CDR3 region is CASSVAGGSYNEQFF. CDR3 DNA, as far as it was read: TGTGCCAGCAGCGTAGCGGGGGGCTCCTACAATGAG. This sequence joins TRBV2 and TRBJ2-1; 10 bases align to TRBD2. The CDR3 extends 3 residues past the end of the read, so its final part is completed from the germline J gene. Trimming removed 6 bases from V and 0 bases from J; junction bases left unmatched: 2. The length of the CDR3 is 15 residues. CDR1 is SNHLY and CDR2 is FYNNEI in the germline V gene.

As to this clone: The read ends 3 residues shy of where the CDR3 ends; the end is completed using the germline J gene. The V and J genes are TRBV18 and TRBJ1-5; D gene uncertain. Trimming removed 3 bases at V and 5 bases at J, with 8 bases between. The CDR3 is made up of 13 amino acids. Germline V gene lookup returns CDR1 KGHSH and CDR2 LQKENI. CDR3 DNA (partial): TGTGCCAGCTCACCTGGGCCCGATCAGCCC. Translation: CASSPGPDQP. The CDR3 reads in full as CASSPGPDQPQHF.

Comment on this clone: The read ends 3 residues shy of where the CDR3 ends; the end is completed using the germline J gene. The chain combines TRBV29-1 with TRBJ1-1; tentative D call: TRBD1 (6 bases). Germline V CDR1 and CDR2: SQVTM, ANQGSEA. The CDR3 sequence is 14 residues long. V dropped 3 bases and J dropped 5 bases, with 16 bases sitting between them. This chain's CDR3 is CSVEASAGETEAFF. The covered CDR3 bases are TGCAGCGTTGAGGCCTCGGCAGGGGAAACTGAA.

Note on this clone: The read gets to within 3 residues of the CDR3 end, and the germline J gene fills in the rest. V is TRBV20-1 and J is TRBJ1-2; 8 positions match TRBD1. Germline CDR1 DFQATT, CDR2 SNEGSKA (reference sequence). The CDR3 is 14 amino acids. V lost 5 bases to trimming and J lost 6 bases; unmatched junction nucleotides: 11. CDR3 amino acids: CSARMDREAHGYTF. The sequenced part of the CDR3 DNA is TGCAGTGCTCGGATGGACAGGGAGGCCCATGGC.

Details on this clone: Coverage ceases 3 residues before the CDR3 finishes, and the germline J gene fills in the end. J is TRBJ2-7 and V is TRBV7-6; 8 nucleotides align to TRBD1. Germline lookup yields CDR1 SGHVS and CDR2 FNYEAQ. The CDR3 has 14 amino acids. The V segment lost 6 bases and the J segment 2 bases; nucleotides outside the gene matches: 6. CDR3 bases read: TGTGCCAGCAGACTAGGACAGGGACCCTACGAG. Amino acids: CASRLGQGPYE. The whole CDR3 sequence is CASRLGQGPYEQYF.

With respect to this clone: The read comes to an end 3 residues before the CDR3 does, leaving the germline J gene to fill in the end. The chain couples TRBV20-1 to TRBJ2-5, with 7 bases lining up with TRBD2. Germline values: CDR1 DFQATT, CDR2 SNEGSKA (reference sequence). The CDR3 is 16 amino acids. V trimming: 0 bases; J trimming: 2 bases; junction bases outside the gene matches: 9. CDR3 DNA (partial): TGCAGTGCTAGAGATCGGGGAGGGCTGCGGCAAGAGACC. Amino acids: CSARDRGGLRQET. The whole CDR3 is CSARDRGGLRQETQYF.

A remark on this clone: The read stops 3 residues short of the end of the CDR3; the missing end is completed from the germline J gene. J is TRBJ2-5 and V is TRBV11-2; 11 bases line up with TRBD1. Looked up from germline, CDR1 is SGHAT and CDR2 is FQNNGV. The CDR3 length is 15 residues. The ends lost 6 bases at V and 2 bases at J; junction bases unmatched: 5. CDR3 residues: CASSKDRGPQETQYF. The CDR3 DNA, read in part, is TGTGCCAGCAGTAAGGACAGGGGGCCTCAAGAGACC.

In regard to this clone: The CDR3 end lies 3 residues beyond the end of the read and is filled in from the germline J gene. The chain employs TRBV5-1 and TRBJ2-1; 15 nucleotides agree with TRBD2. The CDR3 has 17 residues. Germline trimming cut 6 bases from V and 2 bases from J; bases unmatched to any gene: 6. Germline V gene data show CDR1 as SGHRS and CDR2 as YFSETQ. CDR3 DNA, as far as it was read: TGCGCCAGCACTACGGGACTAGCGGGAGGCACCTACAATGAG. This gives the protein CASTTGLAGGTYNE. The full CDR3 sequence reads CASTTGLAGGTYNEQFF.

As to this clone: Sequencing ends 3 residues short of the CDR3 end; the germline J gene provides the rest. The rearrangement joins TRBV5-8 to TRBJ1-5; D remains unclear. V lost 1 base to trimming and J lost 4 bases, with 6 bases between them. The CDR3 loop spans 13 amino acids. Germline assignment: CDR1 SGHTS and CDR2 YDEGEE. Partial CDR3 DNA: TGTGCCAGCAGCTTGTCGTCGAATCAGCCC. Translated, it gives CASSLSSNQP. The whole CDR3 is CASSLSSNQPQHF.

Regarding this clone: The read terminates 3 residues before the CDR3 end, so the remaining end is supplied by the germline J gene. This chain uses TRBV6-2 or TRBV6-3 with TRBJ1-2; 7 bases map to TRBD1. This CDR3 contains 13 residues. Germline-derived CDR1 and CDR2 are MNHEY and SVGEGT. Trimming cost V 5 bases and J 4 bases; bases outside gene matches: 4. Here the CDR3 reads CASSPGGTYGYTF. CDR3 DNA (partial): TGTGCCAGCAGTCCAGGGGGAACCTATGGC.

The CDR3: CASSQAIGTGSYEQYF. The DNA read from the CDR3 is TGTGCCAGCAGCCAAGCTATCGGTACAGGATCCTACGAG. The chain joins TRBV14 to TRBJ2-7; D might be TRBD1 (5 bases). Read coverage stops 3 residues before the CDR3 terminus; the germline J gene supplies the remainder. The CDR3 has 16 residues. Germline CDR1 reads SGHDN; CDR2 reads FVKESK. Trimming stripped 1 base from V and 1 base from J, with 14 bases between.

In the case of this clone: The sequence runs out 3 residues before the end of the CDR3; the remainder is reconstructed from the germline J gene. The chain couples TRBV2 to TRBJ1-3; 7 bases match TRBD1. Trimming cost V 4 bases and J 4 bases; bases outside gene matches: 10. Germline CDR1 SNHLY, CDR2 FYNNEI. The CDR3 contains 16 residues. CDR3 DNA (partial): TGTGCCAGCAGTGTCCACAGGGGTATTCAGGGAAACACC. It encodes CASSVHRGIQGNT. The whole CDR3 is CASSVHRGIQGNTIYF.